This entry lists 8 T cell receptor beta chains sequenced from one sample in a study of CD8 T cells in ankylosing spondylitis. Via MiXCR, TCRdb re-called the 5' RACE reads, giving one row per CDR3 protein. The sample yields under 250,000 distinct CDR3 sequences, roughly 10% seen once. The sample comprised blood, either unsorted or a sorted T cell fraction (not recorded which). The receptors were gathered from a male donor with ankylosing spondylitis or in good health (not recorded which).

This clonotype was seen many times. This rearrangement joins TRBV30 to TRBJ2-2, with D perhaps matching TRBD2 (6 bases). This CDR3 contains 16 residues. Between the trimmed V and J ends, which lost 0 bases and 8 bases, there was a span of 19 bases. Per the germline V gene, CDR1 is GTSNPN and CDR2 is SVGIG (reference sequence). The CDR3, as DNA: TGTGCCTGGAGTGTACGTTGGGGACTCGAAGTAGGGGAGCTGTTTTTT. Amino acids: CAWSVRWGLEVGELFF.

This clonotype appeared many times. This rearrangement joins TRBV5-1 to TRBJ2-7; 9 bases agree with TRBD1. The CDR3 has 15 residues. CDR1 SGHRS and CDR2 YFSETQ come from the germline V gene. J was trimmed by 4 bases and V by 0 bases; bases with no gene match: 5. CDR3 sequence reads: CASSLAPGQGYEQYF. As DNA, the CDR3 is TGCGCCAGCAGCTTGGCCCCGGGACAGGGTTACGAGCAGTACTTC.

This clonotype was seen at least ten times. V usage is TRBV6-5 and J usage is TRBJ1-6; tentatively, D is TRBD1 (5 bases). This CDR3 contains 14 residues. CDR1 MNHEY and CDR2 SVGAGI come from the germline V gene. Trimming pared 2 bases from V and 7 bases from J, leaving 9 bases between. CDR3 protein: CASSYVRGNSPLHF. The CDR3 region has the DNA TGTGCCAGCAGTTACGTCCGGGGGAATTCACCCCTCCACTTT.

The table lists this clonotype with many counts. V usage is TRBV10-2 and J usage is TRBJ2-1; 13 nucleotides agree with TRBD2. The germline V gene encodes CDR1 WSHSY and CDR2 SAAADI. V trimming: 8 bases; J trimming: 0 bases; junction bases outside the gene matches: 4. The CDR3 loop spans 16 amino acids. The CDR3 sequence is CASWGLAGSSYNEQFF. The CDR3 nucleotides read TGCGCCAGCTGGGGACTAGCGGGGAGCTCCTACAATGAGCAGTTCTTC.

This clonotype has just a few counts. The J gene is TRBJ2-7, the V gene TRBV11-3; 7 nucleotides agree with TRBD1. Trimming took 5 bases from V and 2 from J; bases not matched to a gene: 6. CDR1 SGHNT and CDR2 YENEEA come from the germline V gene. The CDR3 covers 14 residues. In DNA, the CDR3 is TGTGCCAGCAGCCACCGGGACAGAGCCTACGAGCAGTACTTC. This codes for CASSHRDRAYEQYF.

The chain carries TRBV4-1 and TRBJ2-2, with D perhaps matching TRBD2 (6 bases). The germline gives CDR1 MGHRA, CDR2 YSYEKL. The CDR3 is made up of 16 amino acids. Trimming pared 0 bases from V and 0 bases from J, leaving 8 bases between. Written as DNA, the CDR3 is TGCGCCAGCAGCCAAGAGACGGGGGCGAACACCGGGGAGCTGTTTTTT. This codes for CASSQETGANTGELFF.

This clonotype was seen ten or more times. The chain links TRBV12-3 or TRBV12-4 to TRBJ2-3; D remains ambiguous. Trimming pared 3 bases from V and 4 bases from J, leaving 8 bases between. CDR3 length: 13 residues. CDR3 in DNA: TGTGCCAGCAGTTTTTTAGCCTCAGATACGCAGTATTTT. Protein product: CASSFLASDTQYF.

This clonotype showed up many times. The chain uses TRBV11-2 and TRBJ2-1, with 9 bases lining up with TRBD2. The V gene's germline CDR1 is SGHAT and CDR2 FQNNGV. CDR3 length equals 16 residues. The trim removed 1 base at V and 4 bases at J, leaving 5 bases unmatched. CDR3 amino acids: CASSLVGSGGYNEQFF. The CDR3 bases are TGTGCCAGCAGCTTAGTGGGTAGCGGGGGTTACAATGAGCAGTTCTTC.